This TCR beta chain originates from a study of shared clonotypes between healthy human individuals. In its sample, this clone was seen many times. Its antigen remains unidentified. Other nucleotide sequences from this sample produce the same CDR3. It was across several immunoSEQ plates that each subset's genomic DNA was evenly split. Per the original data handling: ImmunoSEQ gave junction-only sequences without quality scores, so filtering differed. The repertoire was sequenced with immunoSEQ multiplex PCR; TCRdb's copy has only in-frame clones and lacks some. From that table come the V and J calls and clone size; the DNA was used to work out D and trimming. The sample shows 950,000 to 1,100,000 clones, around three quarters of them seen only once. Study outcomes and limitations: For sorted subsets, rarefaction showed incomplete sequencing despite large depth.

There are 14 residues in the CDR3. CDR1 is SGHTA and CDR2 is FQGNSA in the germline V gene. V was pared by 4 bases and J by 6 bases, with 14 bases between. This rearrangement joins TRBV7-2 to TRBJ2-3, with D possibly being TRBD2 (5 bases). Sample: memory CD4+ T cells from PBMCs. Subset indicated: CD45RA-negative fraction. This TCR came from a man in his late teens or twenties in good health. Some clones in this sample may be carry-over from other donors' samples. CDR3 sequence: CASSSPGSGDTQYF. The CDR3 nucleotides are TGTGCCAGCAGCTCCCCGGGGTCTGGGGATACGCAGTATTTT. Drawing the rest from reference TRBV7-2 and TRBJ2-3, the complete variable domain is GAGVSQSPSNKVTEKGKDVELRCDPISGHTALYWYRQSLGQGLEFLIYFQGNSAPDKSGLPSDRFSAERTGGSVSTLTIQRTQQEDSAVYLCASSSPGSGDTQYFGPGTRLTVL.